The 29 T cell receptor beta chains below all came from one sample that was sequenced in a study of patients and donors after allogeneic stem cell transplantation. TCRdb reanalysed the RT-PCR reads using MiXCR and keeps one entry per CDR3 protein. The data show tens of thousands of distinct CDR3 sequences, approximately 6.3% seen once. Specimen: blood, either unsorted or a sorted T cell fraction (not recorded which). The receptors derive from a human donor who was either an allogeneic HSCT recipient or a stem cell or donor lymphocyte infusion donor (not recorded which). It is not recorded whose cells these are; they may come from a transplant donor.

This clonotype came up many times. This sequence joins TRBV7-9 and TRBJ2-1; no clear D. Trimming stripped 5 bases from V and 9 bases from J, with 14 bases between. Germline assignment: CDR1 SEHNR and CDR2 FQNEAQ (reference sequence). The CDR3 length is 13 residues. The CDR3 loop reads CASSTSRVGEQFF. In DNA form, the CDR3 reads TGTGCCAGCAGCACTTCCCGCGTGGGTGAGCAGTTCTTC.

This clonotype was counted between two and nine times. J is TRBJ2-1 and V is TRBV11-3; possibly TRBD1 or TRBD2 for D (5 bases each). The CDR3 runs 14 residues. Germline V gene lookup returns CDR1 SGHNT and CDR2 YENEEA. The V gene lost 1 base and the J gene lost 8 bases, with 12 bases spanning the gap. The CDR3 nucleotides read TGTGCCAGCAGCTTAGGCAGGGCCGGGGATGAGCAGTTCTTC. Translating gives CASSLGRAGDEQFF.

This clonotype turned up a few times. The chain uses TRBV2 and TRBJ2-2; weak D call: TRBD2 (5 bases). The CDR3 spans 17 residues. In germline, CDR1 is SNHLY, CDR2 FYNNEI. V lost 7 bases and J lost 0, with 18 bases in between. The CDR3 reads CASTGRNGLTNTGELFF. The CDR3 region has the DNA TGTGCCAGCACGGGAAGAAATGGACTGACGAACACCGGGGAGCTGTTTTTT.

This chain joins TRBV6-2 or TRBV6-3 and TRBJ2-3, with D possibly being TRBD2 (6 bases). V was clipped by 7 bases and J by 2 bases, with 19 bases between them. This CDR3 has 16 amino acids. The germline V gene encodes CDR1 MNHEY and CDR2 SVGEGT. As DNA, the CDR3 is TGTGCCAGCACCAAAACGTGGGGGGATTTCACAGATACGCAGTATTTT. Its translation: CASTKTWGDFTDTQYF.

The V gene is TRBV28, the J gene TRBJ2-2, with 9 bases identical to TRBD2. Germline CDR1 is MDHEN and CDR2 is SYDVKM. CDR3 length: 17 amino acids. Trimming at V came to 2 bases and at J to 6 bases, leaving 10 bases not matched to a gene. CDR3 in amino acids: CASSLVAGVKVAGELFF. As DNA, the CDR3 is TGTGCCAGCAGTTTAGTAGCGGGAGTGAAGGTTGCCGGGGAGCTGTTTTTT.

This clonotype has more than one count but fewer than ten. The chain employs TRBV7-9 and TRBJ2-7; D is undetermined. The CDR3 runs 13 residues. CDR1 is SEHNR and CDR2 is FQNEAQ in the germline V gene (reference sequence). V lost 5 bases and J lost 7, with 15 bases in between. The CDR3 region is CASSHPLGGEQYF. The CDR3 nucleotides are TGTGCCAGCAGCCATCCGTTGGGTGGGGAGCAGTACTTC.

In this sample, this clonotype turned up a few times. The genes are TRBV3-1 and TRBJ2-2; possibly TRBD1 for D (6 bases). V was cut by 4 bases and J by 5 bases, with 8 bases left in between. The CDR3 length is 13 residues. Germline CDR1 reads LGHDT; CDR2 reads YNNKEL (reference sequence). The CDR3 nucleotides read TGTGCCAGCAGCCTAACAGGGACCGGGGAGCTGTTTTTT. As protein: CASSLTGTGELFF.

This chain links TRBV11-3 with TRBJ2-1, with 8 bases matching TRBD2. Germline lookup yields CDR1 SGHNT and CDR2 YENEEA. Germline trimming cut 1 base from V and 6 bases from J; bases unmatched to any gene: 8. There are 16 residues in the CDR3. The CDR3 reads CASSLAAGELANEQFF. CDR3 in DNA: TGTGCCAGCAGCTTAGCAGCGGGAGAGTTAGCCAATGAGCAGTTCTTC.

This clonotype was seen ten or more times. The chain has TRBV20-1 and TRBJ2-1; D is unclear. The germline CDR1 and CDR2 sequences are DFQATT and SNEGSKA (reference sequence). The V end lost 3 bases, the J end lost 4 bases, and 4 bases lay between the germline ends. CDR3 length: 11 amino acids. CDR3 residues: CSASGYNEQFF. The CDR3, as DNA: TGCAGTGCTAGTGGATACAATGAGCAGTTCTTC.

The genes are TRBV27 and TRBJ2-7; D is possibly TRBD2 (6 bases). CDR1 and CDR2 (germline): MNHEY, SMNVEV (reference sequence). The V end lost 4 bases, the J end lost 9 bases, and 16 bases lay between the germline ends. The CDR3 consists of 13 residues. CDR3 bases: TGTGCCAGCAGTTCTGCCGGATTGGGGGGGCAGTACTTC. Translated: CASSSAGLGGQYF.

The rearrangement uses TRBV28 and TRBJ2-6, with D perhaps matching TRBD1 (6 bases). The length of the CDR3 is 16 residues. From germline, CDR1 is MDHEN and CDR2 SYDVKM. Trimming removed 2 bases at V and 4 bases at J, with 12 bases between. The chain's CDR3 is CASSLPDRRGANVLTF. The DNA of the CDR3 is TGTGCCAGCAGTTTACCCGACAGGCGGGGGGCCAACGTCCTGACTTTC.

This sequence joins TRBV20-1 and TRBJ2-1; 10 bases are a match to TRBD2. The germline CDR1 and CDR2 sequences are DFQATT and SNEGSKA (reference sequence). V trimming: 6 bases; J trimming: 4 bases; junction bases outside the gene matches: 9. This CDR3 contains 15 residues. The CDR3 loop reads CSAEFGTSVYNEQFF. The CDR3 DNA sequence: TGCAGTGCGGAATTCGGGACTAGCGTTTACAATGAGCAGTTCTTC.

There are many counts of this clonotype. This sequence joins TRBV12-3 or TRBV12-4 and TRBJ2-2; 11 bases map to TRBD2. This CDR3 contains 16 residues. Losses at the gene ends were 1 base for V and 8 bases for J; bases not matched to a gene: 6. As DNA, the CDR3 is TGTGCCAGCAGTTTAGGGACTAGCGGGCCTGCGGGGGAGCTGTTTTTT. This translates into CASSLGTSGPAGELFF.

In this sample, this clonotype turned up many times. The chain couples TRBV18 to TRBJ2-1; 10 bases are shared with TRBD1. The CDR3 extends over 14 amino acids. J was trimmed by 6 bases and V by 5 bases; bases with no gene match: 4. The V gene's germline CDR1 is KGHSH and CDR2 LQKENI. CDR3 region: CASSGWTGGNEQFF. Here the CDR3 DNA reads TGTGCCAGCTCAGGATGGACAGGGGGCAATGAGCAGTTCTTC.

This clonotype has just a few counts. This chain links TRBV21-1 with TRBJ2-4; the listed D gene, TRBD2, was not tested against the DNA. TRBV21-1 is shown as a pseudogene. The CDR3 totals 15 residues. CDR3 amino acids: CASSKDGTSGNIQYF. Here the CDR3 DNA reads TGTGCCAGCAGCAAAGATGGGACTAGCGGAAACATTCAGTACTTC.

This clonotype was seen repeatedly, ten times or more. The V and J genes are TRBV19 and TRBJ1-1; D unresolved. This CDR3 has 14 residues. Germline CDR1 LNHDA, CDR2 SQIVND (reference sequence). Deletions cut 3 bases from V and 3 bases from J, with 11 bases between. The CDR3, as DNA: TGTGCCAGTAGTATGAGGAGGAGGGACACTGAAGCTTTCTTT. Amino acids: CASSMRRRDTEAFF.

This clonotype was recorded a few times. The J gene is TRBJ2-5, the V gene TRBV7-2; D possibly corresponds to TRBD2 (6 bases). The CDR3 runs 16 residues. Trimming removed 4 bases at V and 7 bases at J, with 22 bases between. Germline V gives CDR1 SGHTA, CDR2 FQGNSA. In DNA form, the CDR3 reads TGTGCCAGCAGCTCCCAGACCCCTAGCTTCGGGGGGACCCAGTACTTC. It translates to CASSSQTPSFGGTQYF.

This clonotype was detected many times. The chain recombines TRBV3-1 with TRBJ1-2; weak D call: TRBD1 (6 bases). Deletions cut 0 bases from V and 7 bases from J, with 12 bases between. CDR1 is LGHDT and CDR2 is YNNKEL in the germline V gene (reference sequence). This CDR3 is built from 14 residues. The DNA for the CDR3 is TGTGCCAGCAGCCAAGAGTGGGGGCAGGCTGGCTACACCTTC. Encoded protein: CASSQEWGQAGYTF.

This clonotype came up a few times. The genes are TRBV12-3 or TRBV12-4 and TRBJ2-3; 7 bases map to TRBD1. The CDR3 sequence is 15 residues long. J was trimmed by 2 bases and V by 4 bases; bases with no gene match: 6. The CDR3 loop reads CASSSTGAATDTQYF. CDR3 bases: TGTGCCAGCAGTTCCACAGGGGCTGCCACAGATACGCAGTATTTT.

This clonotype has ten or more counts. The rearrangement joins TRBV7-9 to TRBJ2-1; D is perhaps TRBD2 (6 bases). CDR3 length equals 14 residues. Germline CDR1 is SEHNR and CDR2 is FQNEAQ (reference sequence). The V and J ends lost 4 bases and 7 bases respectively, with 14 bases between them. In DNA, the CDR3 is TGTGCCAGCAGCTCACAAGGACTAACGAATGAGCAGTTCTTC. Translation: CASSSQGLTNEQFF.

This clonotype is medium-sized (0.01 to 0.1%) within its sample. The chain is built from TRBV10-3 and TRBJ1-1, with TRBD1 identical over 7 bases. The junction had 4 bases not matched to a gene; V was cut back by 7 bases and J by 2 bases. The CDR3 consists of 13 residues. The germline V gene encodes CDR1 ENHRY and CDR2 SYGVKD. The chain's CDR3 is CAITGGTNTEAFF. The CDR3 nucleotides are TGTGCCATCACAGGGGGAACCAACACTGAAGCTTTCTTT.

This clonotype was found a few times. The V and J genes are TRBV7-9 and TRBJ2-3, with TRBD1 matching over 8 bases. Germline CDR1 and CDR2: SEHNR and FQNEAQ (reference sequence). The CDR3 is 18 amino acids. The junction had 16 bases not matched to a gene; V was cut back by 8 bases and J by 0 bases. The CDR3 loop is CASHTAQTGVISTDTQYF. The CDR3 region has the DNA TGTGCCAGCCACACGGCCCAGACAGGGGTGATCAGCACAGATACGCAGTATTTT.

This clonotype was seen a handful of times. The chain has TRBV19 and TRBJ2-7, with TRBD2 as a possible D gene (6 bases). The ends were cut back, 5 bases at V and 2 bases at J, with 10 bases in the middle. CDR1 and CDR2 (germline): LNHDA, SQIVND (reference sequence). The CDR3 length is 13 residues. CDR3 amino acids: CASSAGLAYEQYF. The CDR3 DNA reads as TGTGCCAGTAGTGCGGGACTGGCCTACGAGCAGTACTTC.

This clonotype was picked up many times. J is TRBJ2-1 and V is TRBV9; 7 positions match TRBD1. Trimming removed 0 bases from V and 2 bases from J; junction bases left unmatched: 5. CDR3 length: 16 residues. In germline, CDR1 is SGDLS, CDR2 YYNGEE. This CDR3 reads CASSVAPGQAYNEQFF. The CDR3 DNA follows: TGTGCCAGCAGCGTAGCGCCCGGACAGGCCTACAATGAGCAGTTCTTC. The whole variable domain, filled in from reference TRBV9 and TRBJ2-1, reads DSGVTQTPKHLITATGQRVTLRCSPRSGDLSVYWYQQSLDQGLQFLIQYYNGEERAKGNILERFSAQQFPDLHSELNLSSLELGDSALYFCASSVAPGQAYNEQFFGPGTRLTVL.

This clonotype was detected many times. V usage is TRBV11-2 and J usage is TRBJ2-3, with 7 bases that match TRBD2. J was trimmed by 4 bases and V by 1 base; bases with no gene match: 5. The germline gives CDR1 SGHAT, CDR2 FQNNGV. This CDR3 spans 15 amino acids. The CDR3 DNA sequence: TGTGCCAGCAGCTTAGGACTAGCCCCGGCAGATACGCAGTATTTT. Protein product: CASSLGLAPADTQYF.

This clonotype was recorded many times. The chain uses TRBV10-3 and TRBJ2-1; D is possibly TRBD1 (6 bases). The CDR3 covers 16 residues. The germline V gene has CDR1 ENHRY and CDR2 SYGVKD. Trimming took off 6 bases at V and 0 bases at J, with 15 bases between the two ends. The CDR3 coding sequence is TGTGCCATCAGCGCTTCGACAGGAAGCTCCTACAATGAGCAGTTCTTC. Encoded protein: CAISASTGSSYNEQFF.

The sample holds many counts of this clonotype. This chain uses TRBV28 with TRBJ2-5, with D possibly matching TRBD1 (5 bases). CDR1 and CDR2 (germline): MDHEN, SYDVKM. V shed 3 bases and J shed 3 bases, with 8 bases lying between them. The CDR3 loop spans 13 amino acids. The CDR3 nucleotides are TGTGCCAGCAGTTTGGTCAGGGAAGAGACCCAGTACTTC. Its translation is CASSLVREETQYF.

This clonotype was picked up many times. The rearrangement links TRBV6-5 to TRBJ1-1; TRBD1 matches at 9 bases. V shed 2 bases and J 5 bases; nucleotides not matched to a gene: 3. The CDR3 has 14 residues. The germline CDR1 and CDR2 sequences are MNHEY and SVGAGI. The CDR3 DNA follows: TGTGCCAGCAGTTACAGGACAGGGGAAACTGAAGCTTTCTTT. This codes for CASSYRTGETEAFF.

This clonotype appeared many times. V and J are TRBV7-3 and TRBJ2-3, with D possibly TRBD2 on 6 matching bases. The CDR3 runs to 14 residues. Germline V gene lookup returns CDR1 SGHTA and CDR2 FQGTGA. Trimming removed 4 bases at V and 5 bases at J, with 13 bases between. The CDR3 nucleotides read TGTGCCAGCAGCTGGGGACTGCCTGGAGATACGCAGTATTTT. As protein: CASSWGLPGDTQYF.